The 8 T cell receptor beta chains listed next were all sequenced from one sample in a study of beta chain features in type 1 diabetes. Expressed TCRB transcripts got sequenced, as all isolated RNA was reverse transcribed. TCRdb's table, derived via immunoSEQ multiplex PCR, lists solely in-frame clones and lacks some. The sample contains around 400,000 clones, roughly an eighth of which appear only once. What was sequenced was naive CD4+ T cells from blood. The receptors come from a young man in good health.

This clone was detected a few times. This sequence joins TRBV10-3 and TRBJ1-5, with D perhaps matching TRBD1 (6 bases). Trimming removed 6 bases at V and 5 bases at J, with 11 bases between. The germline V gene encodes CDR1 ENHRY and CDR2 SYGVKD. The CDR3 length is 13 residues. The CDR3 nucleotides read TGTGCCATCAGCAATGACAGGTATCAGCCCCAGCATTTT. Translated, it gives CAISNDRYQPQHF.

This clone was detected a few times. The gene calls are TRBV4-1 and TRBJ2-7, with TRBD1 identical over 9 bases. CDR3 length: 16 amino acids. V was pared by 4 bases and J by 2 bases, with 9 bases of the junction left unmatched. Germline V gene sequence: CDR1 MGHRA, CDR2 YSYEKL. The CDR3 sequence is CASSPGTGFGTYEQYF. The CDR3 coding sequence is TGCGCCAGCAGCCCTGGGACAGGGTTCGGAACCTACGAGCAGTACTTC.

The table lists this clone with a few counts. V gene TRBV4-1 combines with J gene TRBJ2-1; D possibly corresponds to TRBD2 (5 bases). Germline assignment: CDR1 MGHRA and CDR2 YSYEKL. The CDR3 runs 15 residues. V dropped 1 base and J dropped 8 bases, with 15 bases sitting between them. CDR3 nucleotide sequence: TGCGCCAGCAGCCAAGTTGTAAGAGGGAACTATGAGCAGTTCTTC. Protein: CASSQVVRGNYEQFF.

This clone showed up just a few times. The CDR3 loop reads CASSPTPDRSYEQYF. The CDR3 DNA is TGCGCCAGCAGCCCAACTCCGGACAGGTCCTACGAGCAGTACTTC. J is TRBJ2-7 and V is TRBV5-1; 7 nucleotides align to TRBD1. Germline V CDR1 and CDR2: SGHRS, YFSETQ. The CDR3 totals 15 residues. J was trimmed by 1 base and V by 4 bases; bases with no gene match: 8.

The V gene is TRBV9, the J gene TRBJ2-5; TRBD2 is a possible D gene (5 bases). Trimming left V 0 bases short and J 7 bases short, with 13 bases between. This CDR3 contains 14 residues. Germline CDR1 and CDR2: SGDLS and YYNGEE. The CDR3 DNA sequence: TGTGCCAGCAGCGTAGTAGGTGGGGAGACGACCCAGTACTTC. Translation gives CASSVVGGETTQYF.

As DNA, the CDR3 is TGTGCCAGCAGCCCCCCGGGTTCTAGCGGGAGAAGTAACATTCAGTACTTC. This gives the protein CASSPPGSSGRSNIQYF. This chain links TRBV9 with TRBJ2-4, with 10 bases that match TRBD2. Trimming at V came to 4 bases and at J to 7 bases, leaving 14 bases not matched to a gene. From germline, CDR1 is SGDLS and CDR2 YYNGEE. CDR3 size: 17 residues. Filled out from reference TRBV9 and TRBJ2-4, the complete variable domain reads DSGVTQTPKHLITATGQRVTLRCSPRSGDLSVYWYQQSLDQGLQFLIQYYNGEERAKGNILERFSAQQFPDLHSELNLSSLELGDSALYFCASSPPGSSGRSNIQYFGAGTRLSVL.

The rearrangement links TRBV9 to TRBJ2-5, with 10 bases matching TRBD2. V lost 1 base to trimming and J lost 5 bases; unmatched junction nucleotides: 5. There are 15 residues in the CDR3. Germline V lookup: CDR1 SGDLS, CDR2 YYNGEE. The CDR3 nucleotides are TGTGCCAGCAGCGTAATGACTAGCGGGTTCGAGACCCAGTACTTC. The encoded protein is CASSVMTSGFETQYF.

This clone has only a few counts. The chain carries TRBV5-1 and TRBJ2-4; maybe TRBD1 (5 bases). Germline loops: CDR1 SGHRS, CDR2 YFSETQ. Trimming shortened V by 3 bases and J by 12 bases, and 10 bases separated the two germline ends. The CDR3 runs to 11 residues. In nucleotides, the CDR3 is TGCGCCAGCAGCTCAGGACAAGCTCAGTACTTC. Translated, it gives CASSSGQAQYF.